This TCR beta chain was obtained from a study of immune characterization of retroperitoneal liposarcoma. The CDR3 sequence is 13 residues long. CDR1 is SGHTA and CDR2 is FQGNSA in the germline V gene. The germline V and J ends were trimmed by 8 bases and 10 bases, with 15 bases remaining between them. Via MiXCR, TCRdb re-called the PCR reads, giving one row per CDR3 protein. The sample has 8,500 to 11,000 distinct CDR3 sequences, about 27% seen once. This receptor was identified in a female donor with retroperitoneal liposarcoma. The sample was tumor tissue. The chain combines TRBV7-2 with TRBJ1-6; TRBD1 might be the D (5 bases). The CDR3 here is CASLGVGNSPLHF. CDR3 bases: TGTGCCAGCTTGGGGGTCGGGAACTCACCCCTCCACTTT.